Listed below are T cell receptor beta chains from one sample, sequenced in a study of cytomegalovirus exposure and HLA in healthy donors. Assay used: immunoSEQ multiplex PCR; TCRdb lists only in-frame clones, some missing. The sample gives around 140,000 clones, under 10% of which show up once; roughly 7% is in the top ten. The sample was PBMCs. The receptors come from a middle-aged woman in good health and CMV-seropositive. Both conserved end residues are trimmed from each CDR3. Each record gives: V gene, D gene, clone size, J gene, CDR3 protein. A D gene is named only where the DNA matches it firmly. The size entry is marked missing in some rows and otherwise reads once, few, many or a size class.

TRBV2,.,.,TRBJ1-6,ASSDRRGSYNSPLH
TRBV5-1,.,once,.,ASSAEQGISEQY
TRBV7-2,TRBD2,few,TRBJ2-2,ASSLGTSGVVGELF
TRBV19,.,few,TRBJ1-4,ASSMSRGEKLF
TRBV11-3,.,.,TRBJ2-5,ASTDRGYPETQY
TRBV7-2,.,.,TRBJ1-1,ASSLLPGNTEAF
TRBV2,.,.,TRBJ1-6,ASRAGTRDSPLH
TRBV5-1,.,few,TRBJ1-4,ASSLFSTNEKLF
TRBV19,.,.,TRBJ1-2,ASKPIGLAYGYT
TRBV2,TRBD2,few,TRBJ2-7,ASRPGLAVSYEQY
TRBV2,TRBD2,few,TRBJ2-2,ASGRLAGGSGELF
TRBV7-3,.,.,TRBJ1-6,ASSLAGAYNSPLH
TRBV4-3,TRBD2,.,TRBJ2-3,ASSQDRGLAGGTDTQY
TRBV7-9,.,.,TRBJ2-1,ASFTRGGINRGEQF
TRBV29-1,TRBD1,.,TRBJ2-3,SVGQGADTQY
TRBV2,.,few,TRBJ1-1,ASSDDRTNTEAF
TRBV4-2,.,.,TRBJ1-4,ASSQDGATDEKLF
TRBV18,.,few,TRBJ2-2,ASSPQAGPNTGELF
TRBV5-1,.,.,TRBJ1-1,ASSLAVTTNTEAF
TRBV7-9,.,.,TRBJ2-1,ASSLAQGSYNEQF
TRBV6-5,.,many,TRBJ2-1,ASRLQGPGEQF
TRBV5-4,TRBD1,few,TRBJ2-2,ASRRGTGAGTGELF
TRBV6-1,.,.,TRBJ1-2,ASSEARGGGAPGYT
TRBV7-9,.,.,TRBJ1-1,ASSLASADLGEAF
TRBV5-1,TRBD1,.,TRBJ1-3,ASSRGQGAFGNTIY